The 22 T cell receptor beta chains presented below share a single source sample, sequenced in a study of blood T cells in healthy people across ages. Primed by a sample-barcoded 5' primer and a J-beta primer mix, a second PCR proceeded for 7 to 11 cycles. TCRdb analysed the 5' RACE reads with MiXCR anew, one entry per CDR3 protein. This sample has approximately 850,000 distinct CDR3 sequences, with roughly 44% found just once. The material sequenced was blood. These receptors were taken from a man aged 60 to 69 in good health.

This clonotype was seen once. The rearrangement joins TRBV6-2 or TRBV6-3 to TRBJ1-1; D gene unclear. CDR3 size: 12 residues. Trimming cost V 7 bases and J 2 bases, with 8 bases left between them. Germline V gives CDR1 MNHEY, CDR2 SVGEGT. The CDR3 sequence: CASTDPNTEAFF. The CDR3 coding sequence is TGTGCCAGCACGGACCCAAACACTGAAGCTTTCTTT.

This clonotype has only one observation. Being one base from a much bigger clone, this may be a read error. V usage is TRBV10-3 and J usage is TRBJ2-7; D might be TRBD2 (6 bases). Germline V gives CDR1 ENHRY, CDR2 SYGVKD. Trimming removed 10 bases at V and 1 base at J, with 11 bases between. The CDR3 loop spans 12 amino acids. The CDR3 bases are TGTGCCAGCGCCGGGACTTCCTACGAGCAGTACTTC. Amino acids: CASAGTSYEQYF.

This clonotype was counted a few times. The chain is built from TRBV7-2 and TRBJ2-2, with D possibly being TRBD1 (6 bases). The germline V gene encodes CDR1 SGHTA and CDR2 FQGNSA. V was clipped by 6 bases and J by 1 base, with 15 bases between them. The CDR3 covers 16 residues. CDR3 amino acids: CASRPPGHLNTGELFF. Here the CDR3 DNA reads TGTGCCAGCAGGCCTCCGGGACATCTGAACACCGGGGAGCTGTTTTTT.

The chain recombines TRBV9 with TRBJ2-1; 11 bases agree with TRBD2. Germline V gene lookup returns CDR1 SGDLS and CDR2 YYNGEE. V was clipped by 4 bases and J by 14 bases; unmatched bases: 5. The CDR3 contains 12 residues. The CDR3 coding sequence is TGTGCCAGCAGCTCCAATAGCGGGGGGGAGTTCTTC. Translated, it gives CASSSNSGGEFF.

The J gene is TRBJ1-5, the V gene TRBV2, with D unresolved. Germline V lookup: CDR1 SNHLY, CDR2 FYNNEI. Trimming left V 5 bases short and J 3 bases short, with 11 bases between. The CDR3 totals 14 residues. The CDR3, as DNA: TGTGCCAGCAGTAAAGAAGGCTCCAATCAGCCCCAGCATTTT. Translated: CASSKEGSNQPQHF. Full variable domain (missing parts from reference TRBV2 and TRBJ1-5): EPEVTQTPSHQVTQMGQEVILRCVPISNHLYFYWYRQILGQKVEFLVSFYNNEISEKSEIFDDQFSVERPDGSNFTLKIRSTKLEDSAMYFCASSKEGSNQPQHFGDGTRLSIL.

The gene calls are TRBV25-1 and TRBJ2-5; possibly TRBD2 for D (6 bases). Trimming removed 3 bases at V and 11 bases at J, with 25 bases between. Per germline, CDR1 MGHDK and CDR2 SYGVNS. The CDR3 consists of 16 residues. CDR3 region: CASSDQTSSSHNEQYF. The CDR3 DNA reads as TGTGCCAGCAGTGACCAGACTAGTTCTTCCCACAATGAGCAGTACTTC.

The chain carries TRBV6-2 or TRBV6-3 and TRBJ2-1; TRBD2 matches at 11 bases. V lost 6 bases and J lost 3; bases outside the gene matches: 4. CDR1 is MNHEY, CDR2 SVGEGT, per germline. The CDR3 totals 15 residues. The CDR3 DNA is TGTGCCAGCAGAATAGCGGGGGGGCTCTACAATGAGCAGTTCTTC. Encoded protein: CASRIAGGLYNEQFF.

The J gene is TRBJ1-2, the V gene TRBV27, with 8 positions matching TRBD1. V trimming: 2 bases; J trimming: 9 bases; junction bases outside the gene matches: 5. The CDR3 is made up of 13 amino acids. Germline assignment: CDR1 MNHEY and CDR2 SMNVEV (reference sequence). The CDR3 coding sequence is TGTGCCAGCAGTTTACCGACAGGGGATAGCTACACCTTC. Protein product: CASSLPTGDSYTF.

The rearrangement links TRBV5-1 to TRBJ1-4; D gene ambiguous. The CDR3 totals 12 residues. The V gene's germline CDR1 is SGHRS and CDR2 YFSETQ. The V and J ends lost 7 bases and 5 bases respectively, with 9 bases between them. Written as DNA, the CDR3 is TGCGCCAGCCGGACTGGGAATGAAAAACTGTTTTTT. Protein: CASRTGNEKLFF.

Here the CDR3 reads CASQTGVGRTDTQYF. CDR3 in DNA: TGTGCCAGTCAGACAGGGGTCGGTCGGACAGATACGCAGTATTTT. The chain links TRBV25-1 to TRBJ2-3; TRBD1 agrees at 8 bases. Germline CDR1 is MGHDK and CDR2 is SYGVNS. Germline trimming cut 9 bases from V and 3 bases from J; bases unmatched to any gene: 11. The CDR3 is 15 residues long.

The rearrangement joins TRBV12-3 or TRBV12-4 to TRBJ1-1; D is unclear. The length of the CDR3 is 15 residues. Trimming took 4 bases from V and 1 from J, leaving 13 bases between them. The CDR3 region has the DNA TGTGCCAGCAGTTACAGCCTCAGGTCGAACACTGAAGCTTTCTTT. It yields the protein CASSYSLRSNTEAFF.

V is TRBV5-1 and J is TRBJ2-3, with unresolved D. This CDR3 has 15 residues. From germline, CDR1 is SGHRS and CDR2 YFSETQ. Trimming stripped 6 bases from V and 1 base from J, with 15 bases between. The CDR3 is CASMLRPHGTDTQYF. The CDR3 DNA sequence: TGCGCCAGCATGTTGCGCCCGCATGGCACAGATACGCAGTATTTT.

This clonotype has a count of ten or more. V is TRBV5-1 and J is TRBJ2-5; D may be TRBD2 (6 bases). The CDR3 loop spans 14 amino acids. The germline V gene encodes CDR1 SGHRS and CDR2 YFSETQ. The V end lost 0 bases, the J end lost 5 bases, and 11 bases lay between the germline ends. The CDR3, as DNA: TGCGCCAGCAGCTTGGGCGCAGGAGGGGAGACCCAGTACTTC. It translates to CASSLGAGGETQYF.

This clonotype was counted a single time. The chain is built from TRBV5-1 and TRBJ2-2; either TRBD1 or TRBD2 may fit D (6 bases each). With 4 bases removed from V and 5 bases from J, the gap between germline ends came to 21 bases. The CDR3 runs to 17 residues. Germline CDR1 and CDR2: SGHRS and YFSETQ. CDR3 amino acids: CASSPSWWGAQTGELFF. DNA of the CDR3: TGCGCCAGCAGCCCCTCCTGGTGGGGGGCGCAAACCGGGGAGCTGTTTTTT. The full variable domain, its missing parts supplied by reference TRBV5-1 and TRBJ2-2, is KAGVTQTPRYLIKTRGQQVTLSCSPISGHRSVSWYQQTPGQGLQFLFEYFSETQRNKGNFPGRFSGRQFSNSRSEMNVSTLELGDSALYLCASSPSWWGAQTGELFFGEGSRLTVL.

The chain joins TRBV25-1 to TRBJ2-1, with D unresolved. The germline V gene encodes CDR1 MGHDK and CDR2 SYGVNS. V was pared by 0 bases and J by 10 bases, with 10 bases between. The CDR3 spans 13 residues. The CDR3 nucleotides are TGTGCCAGCAGTGAATACACATCAGAAGAGCAGTTCTTC. Amino acids: CASSEYTSEEQFF.

This clonotype has a handful of counts. The rearrangement uses TRBV28 and TRBJ1-5; a possible D gene is TRBD1 (6 bases). The germline CDR1 and CDR2 sequences are MDHEN and SYDVKM. The V end lost 10 bases, the J end lost 1 base, and 23 bases lay between the germline ends. The CDR3 is made up of 17 amino acids. The CDR3 DNA reads TGTGCCACCTCCAAGGGACCCATAGGGGGAAGCAATCAGCCCCAGCATTTT. Its protein is CATSKGPIGGSNQPQHF.

V and J are TRBV29-1 and TRBJ2-3; TRBD2 matches 8 bases. The germline gives CDR1 SQVTM, CDR2 ANQGSEA. The CDR3 totals 15 residues. V dropped 6 bases and J dropped 3; count of bases not matched to a gene: 11. DNA of the CDR3: TGCAGCGTCCGGGACGGGGGGGATTCGACAGATACGCAGTATTTT. It specifies CSVRDGGDSTDTQYF.

This clonotype has a handful of counts. CDR3 in amino acids: CASSPPGTVPLYF. DNA for the CDR3: TGTGCCAGCAGCCCACCAGGGACAGTGCCGTTGTACTTC. The chain employs TRBV28 and TRBJ2-7, with 7 bases identical to TRBD1. CDR3 length: 13 residues. The ends lost 6 bases at V and 12 bases at J; junction bases unmatched: 14. CDR1 and CDR2 (germline): MDHEN, SYDVKM. The whole variable domain, remainder taken from reference TRBV28 and TRBJ2-7, is DVKVTQSSRYLVKRTGEKVFLECVQDMDHENMFWYRQDPGLGLRLIYFSYDVKMKEKGDIPEGYSVSREKKERFSLILESASTNQTSMYLCASSPPGTVPLYFGPGTRLTVT.

This clonotype showed up just a few times. The V call is TRBV20-1, the J call TRBJ1-5; 7 bases match TRBD1. With 6 bases clipped from V and 4 bases from J, the junction kept 9 bases outside the gene matches. Germline assignment: CDR1 DFQATT and CDR2 SNEGSKA (reference sequence). There are 14 residues in the CDR3. CDR3 DNA: TGCAGTGCCAAAACCGGGACAGATAATCAGCCCCAGCATTTT. Its translation: CSAKTGTDNQPQHF.

The CDR3 DNA sequence: TGCGCCAGCAGCTTCAGGTGGCAAGGGGGAGGGACTGAAGCTTTCTTT. Amino acids: CASSFRWQGGGTEAFF. This chain uses TRBV5-1 with TRBJ1-1, with D possibly being TRBD1 (6 bases). Germline V gene data show CDR1 as SGHRS and CDR2 as YFSETQ. With 2 bases removed from V and 5 bases from J, the gap between germline ends came to 19 bases. CDR3 length: 16 residues.

The J gene is TRBJ1-5, the V gene TRBV7-9; TRBD1 might be the D (5 bases). The CDR3 runs 12 residues. V gave up 6 bases and J gave up 7 bases, with 10 bases separating them. In germline, CDR1 is SEHNR, CDR2 FQNEAQ (reference sequence). DNA for the CDR3: TGTGCCAGCAGTTACCAGGGCCAGCCCCAGCATTTT. Translating it yields CASSYQGQPQHF.

With regard to this clonotype: The germline gene is not matched at one end of the junction; a read error may be the cause. CDR3 DNA sequence: TGTGCCAGCAACTTAGAAGCGGGGGGGCCACACGAGCAGTACTTC. Translated: CASNLEAGGPHEQYF. The chain recombines TRBV7-2 with TRBJ2-7, with 10 bases matching TRBD2. The CDR3 loop spans 15 amino acids. CDR1 is SGHTA and CDR2 is FQGNSA in the germline V gene.